This TCR beta chain came from a study of cytomegalovirus exposure and HLA in healthy donors. Overall study findings and caveats: Fewer N-insertions than the roughly 630-donor mean were reportedly shown by an Asian-associated ancestry cluster in a later analysis. The likely origin of a cluster of highly shared sequence variants was a sequencing artifact.

CDR3 length: 13 residues. Germline V gene sequence: CDR1 MNHEY, CDR2 SVGAGI. V was pared by 6 bases and J by 3 bases, with 11 bases between. Note on this clone: Its target is not known. The identical CDR3 is also encoded by other nucleotide sequences in the sample.

Healthy people donating bone marrow made up the donors. PCR was performed using 60 Vbeta and 13 Jbeta primers. Sequenced by immunoSEQ multiplex PCR; TCRdb stores in-frame clones only, minus some. The sample contains about 190,000 clones, nearly 80% of which appear only once. Sequencing used PBMCs. This chain uses TRBV6-5 with TRBJ1-1; D is unresolved. The TCR was taken from a woman aged 25-40 years in good health and CMV-seropositive. In DNA form, the CDR3 reads TGTGCCAGCAGCTCCCGGGGTCACACTGAAGCTTTCTTT. This gives the protein CASSSRGHTEAFF.